Listed below are T cell receptor beta chains from one sample, sequenced in a study of Ad26.COV2.S vaccination and SARS-CoV-2 variants. The protocol was immunoSEQ multiplex PCR, while the TCRdb copy is restricted to in-frame clones and leaves out a portion. The sample gives about 440,000 clones, roughly 88% of which show up once; about 4.1% is in the top ten. The source was peripheral blood, collected in a trial of Ad26.COV2.S vaccine versus placebo. Every receptor here comes from a person aged 18-65 years who received the Ad26.COV2.S COVID-19 vaccine or a placebo. CDR3s include the opening cysteine and the closing phenylalanine or tryptophan. D genes are given only for firm matches. Clone sizes are given selectively: once, few, many, or a class where the clone is expanded.

TRBD2	TRBV6-2/TRBV6-3	TRBJ2-7	.	TGTGCCAGCAGTTACGTGACTAGCGGTGCCTACGAGCAGTACTTC	CASSYVTSGAYEQYF
TRBD1	TRBV14	TRBJ1-1	.	TGTGCCAGCAGCCAAGATCAAGAGAGGGGGCGGAATACTGAAGCTTTCTTT	CASSQDQERGRNTEAFF
.	TRBV2	TRBJ1-5	.	TGTGCCAGCAGGAATAGCAATCAGCCCCAGCATTTT	CASRNSNQPQHF
TRBD1	TRBV6-2/TRBV6-3	TRBJ2-6	.	TGTGCCAGCAGTCCCCATACAGGGGGGCCCTCTGGGGCCAACGTCCTGACTTTC	CASSPHTGGPSGANVLTF
TRBD2	TRBV19	TRBJ2-3	.	TGTGCCAGTAGTAGACGGACTAGCGGAGGCACAGATACGCAGTATTTT	CASSRRTSGGTDTQYF
.	TRBV6-6	TRBJ2-7	few	TGTGCCAGCAGGCTTCTTTACGAGCAGTACTTC	CASRLLYEQYF
.	TRBV7-8	TRBJ1-6	.	TGTGCCAGCAGCTTAATGGCAGGGGACAATTCACCCCTCCACTTT	CASSLMAGDNSPLHF
TRBD2	TRBV24-1	TRBJ2-3	.	TGTGCCACCAGTGATCCCGGACTAGCGGGGGGGAGCACAGATACGCAGTATTTT	CATSDPGLAGGSTDTQYF
.	TRBV28	TRBJ2-1	.	TGTGCCAGCAGTCCCCCGGGTAAGATCTCCTACAATGAGCAGTTCTTC	CASSPPGKISYNEQFF
TRBD1	TRBV2	TRBJ2-5	.	TGTGCCAGCAGAGGTGGGACAGGAAAAGAAGAGACCCAGTACTTC	CASRGGTGKEETQYF
.	TRBV5-6	TRBJ1-6	.	TGTGCCAGCAGCTTGAGAACCCTTGGGTACTATAATTCACCCCTCCACTTT	CASSLRTLGYYNSPLHF
TRBD1	TRBV5-1	TRBJ2-6	once	TGCGCCAGCAGCTTACAGGGGGAACCTGGGGCCAACGTCCTGACTTTC	CASSLQGEPGANVLTF
TRBD1	TRBV28	TRBJ1-2	.	TGTGCCAGCAGTGTCGGGACAGCGTCCTATGGCTACACCTTC	CASSVGTASYGYTF
.	TRBV19	TRBJ1-5	.	TGTGCCAGTAGTCTGACAGGTCTTCAGCCCCAGCATTTT	CASSLTGLQPQHF
.	TRBV11-2	TRBJ1-5	.	TGTGCCAGCAGCCGCGAGGAGAATCAGCCCCAGCATTTT	CASSREENQPQHF
.	TRBV29-1	TRBJ2-3	.	TGCAGCGTCAGGGGGGGAGATACGCAGTATTTT	CSVRGGDTQYF
TRBD2	TRBV7-9	TRBJ2-7	.	TGTGCCAGCAGCTCTGTAGCGGGCCTGAGCTCCTACGAGCAGTACTTC	CASSSVAGLSSYEQYF
.	TRBV6-2/TRBV6-3	TRBJ1-2	.	TGTGCCAGCAGTCGGGCAGGGGTGGACTATGGCTACACCTTC	CASSRAGVDYGYTF
TRBD1	TRBV27	TRBJ2-1	.	TGTGCCAGCAGTCTGAGACAGGGTTCCTACAATGAGCAGTTCTTC	CASSLRQGSYNEQFF
.	TRBV28	TRBJ2-5	.	TGTGCCAGCAACCCGGCAGGGGACCAAGAGACCCAGTACTTC	CASNPAGDQETQYF
.	TRBV7-8	TRBJ2-3	.	TGTGCCAGCAGCTTTATTGACCGCACAGATACGCAGTATTTT	CASSFIDRTDTQYF
.	TRBV4-3	TRBJ1-1	.	TGCGCCAGCAGCCCGCAGAGAGGGTCCACTGAAGCTTTCTTT	CASSPQRGSTEAFF
TRBD2	TRBV5-4	TRBJ2-4	.	TGTGCCAGCAGCTTGTTTAGGGCTAGCGGGCCTAAAAACATTCAGTACTTC	CASSLFRASGPKNIQYF
TRBD2	TRBV19	TRBJ2-1	.	TGTGCCAGTAAATCAAGCGGGGCCCTACTCTACAATGAGCAGTTCTTC	CASKSSGALLYNEQFF
TRBD2	TRBV29-1	TRBJ2-1	.	TGCAGCGTGGCTCGGGAGGGGGGCTCCTACAATGAGCAGTTCTTC	CSVAREGGSYNEQFF
TRBD2	TRBV4-3	TRBJ2-1	.	TGCGCCAGCAGCCAAGATCAAAGCGGGAGGTCCGGGAATGAGCAGTTCTTC	CASSQDQSGRSGNEQFF
.	TRBV5-1	TRBJ1-2	.	TGCGCCAGCAGGGCAGGGACCTTCGATGGCTACACCTTC	CASRAGTFDGYTF
.	TRBV9	TRBJ1-3	.	TGTGCCAGCAGCGTAGAAATTGGGGGAAGTGGCGGAAACACCATATATTTT	CASSVEIGGSGGNTIYF
.	TRBV27	TRBJ2-1	.	TGTGCCAGCGGAAGGTCGCGGGGAATTTCCTACAATGAGCAGTTCTTC	CASGRSRGISYNEQFF
.	TRBV27	TRBJ1-1	once	TGTGCCAGCAGTTTACTGAGGGAGGAGGTCACTGAAGCTTTCTTT	CASSLLREEVTEAFF
.	TRBV2	TRBJ2-3	.	TGTGCCAGCAGTCGGGGGACTAGCACAGATACGCAGTATTTT	CASSRGTSTDTQYF
.	TRBV7-2	TRBJ2-7	.	TGTGCCAGCAGCTTAGAAGGAATGGAGATCTACGAGCAGTACTTC	CASSLEGMEIYEQYF
.	TRBV19	TRBJ2-1	.	TGTGCCAGTACAGATTACAATGAGCAGTTCTTC	CASTDYNEQFF
.	TRBV7-2	TRBJ1-5	few	TGTGCCAGCAGCTTAGATGCGGCGCCGACTTATCAGCCCCAGCATTTT	CASSLDAAPTYQPQHF